This is a list of T cell receptor beta chains from one sample in a study of Ad26.COV2.S vaccination and SARS-CoV-2 variants. Produced via immunoSEQ multiplex PCR; TCRdb's table is partial and in-frame only. The table records fewer than 400,000 clones, around four fifths of them present only once. Specimen: peripheral blood, collected in a trial of Ad26.COV2.S vaccine versus placebo. Every receptor here comes from a person between 18 and 59 years old who received the Ad26.COV2.S COVID-19 vaccine or a placebo. CDR3s include the opening cysteine and the closing phenylalanine or tryptophan.

>TRBV10-1|TRBJ2-7
CASSETGTGLHEQYF
>TRBV4-1|TRBJ2-7
CASSREESVNEQYF
>TRBV29-1|TRBJ1-1
CSARQGTEKAFF
>TRBV24-1|TRBJ2-3
CATSWVKRSGGALLLSTDTQYF
>TRBV7-2|TRBJ1-1
CASSPGSGNTEAFF
>TRBV27|TRBJ1-1
CASSLFGRGGTEAFF
>TRBV7-9|TRBJ2-7
CASSPGSLFYEQYF
>TRBV2|TRBJ1-5
CASRGTGGSNQPQHF
>TRBV6-1|TRBJ1-2
CASSESGVYGYTF
>TRBV24-1|TRBJ2-3
CATSDSLSGASFTQYF
>TRBV29-1|TRBJ2-5
CSGLMMTSGGDPQETQYF
>TRBV4-2|TRBJ2-3
CASSQDLVAGGSTDTQYF
>TRBV29-1|TRBJ2-7
CSVSGRLTYEQYF
>TRBV28|TRBJ1-3
CASSTRRGGFADTIYF
>TRBV11-3|TRBJ2-7
CASSLGHEGYEQYF
>TRBV6-5|TRBJ1-2
CASSYSKGGNYGYTF
>TRBV2|TRBJ2-7
CASSVGDEQYF
>TRBV7-8|TRBJ1-3
CASSLDGNSGNTIYF
>TRBV4-1|TRBJ1-5
CASSQVPGGPNQPQHF
>TRBV30|TRBJ2-4
CAWRAQDGIQYF
>TRBV15|TRBJ2-3
CATSLGSTDTQYF
>TRBV2|TRBJ2-7
CASSETRDTYEQYF
>TRBV11-3|TRBJ1-1
CASSSISGSERVAFF
>TRBV6-1|TRBJ2-2
CASSERGGRNTGELFF
>TRBV24-1|TRBJ2-1
CATSDLDRVDNEQFF
>TRBV21-1|TRBJ2-3
CASSPRGFSTDTQYF
>TRBV4-1|TRBJ1-4
CASSQDPPATNEKLFF